This T cell receptor (beta chain) is from a study of T cells in tuberculosis. The wider study: IGRA-negative adolescents, IGRA-positive adolescents with latent tuberculosis and adults with active tuberculosis formed this South African cohort. Overall study findings and caveats: Active tuberculosis TCR-alpha repertoires lay closer to GMM-specific TCRs than IGRA-negative controls, suggesting clonal expansion.

Only in-frame clones appear in the TCRdb table, and some are missing; sequencing was by immunoSEQ multiplex PCR. The sample has 45,000 or so clones; around 96% are singletons. CDR1 is LNHDA, CDR2 SQIVND, per germline (reference sequence). The V gene end was trimmed by 6 bases and the J gene end by 8 bases; junction bases not matched to a gene: 10. The CDR3 is made up of 15 amino acids. In regard to this clone: The antigen is unknown.

Tuberculin skin test and IGRA determined adolescents' latent tuberculosis status at entry. The chain uses TRBV19 and TRBJ1-4; TRBD1 agrees at 9 bases. This TCR was recovered from a donor between 10 and 35 years old with latent tuberculosis or without tuberculosis infection. Sequenced input: PBMCs. CDR3 region: CASSHLDRGREKLFF. CDR3 in DNA: TGTGCCAGTAGCCATTTGGACAGGGGTCGGGAAAAACTGTTTTTT. Full variable domain (outside the CDR3, taken from reference TRBV19 and TRBJ1-4): DGGITQSPKYLFRKEGQNVTLSCEQNLNHDAMYWYRQDPGQGLRLIYYSQIVNDFQKGDIAEGYSVSREKKESFPLTVTSAQKNPTAFYLCASSHLDRGREKLFFGSGTQLSVL.